Given below is one TCR beta chain in context. This specimen belongs to a study of blood T cell repertoires in COVID-19. Germline assignment: CDR1 MGHDK and CDR2 SYGVNS. The CDR3 runs to 14 residues. Trimming took 8 bases from V and 9 from J; bases not matched to a gene: 10. Here immunoSEQ multiplex PCR was the method, and the copy in TCRdb shows in-frame clones only, minus some. The data show about 150,000 clones, approximately 85% seen once. Sequenced input: PBMCs or T cells enriched from blood (not recorded which). This chain uses TRBV25-1 with TRBJ1-6; 7 bases match TRBD1. The TCR was taken from a woman between 45 and 65 years old with acute COVID-19. CDR3 protein: CASSDRVNRSPLHF. The CDR3 bases are TGTGCCAGCTCAGACAGGGTAAACCGTTCACCCCTCCACTTT.